This TCR beta chain was documented in a study of T cell responses to AZD1222 COVID-19 vaccine (dated by TCRdb to the early 2020s). Concerning the study at large: TCR sequencing covered 230 to 250 trial participants: 207 given two doses of AZD1222 and 26 given two doses of MenACWY control vaccine. Trial participants were enrolled by age into subgroups of 18-55, 56-69 and 70-plus years, and approximately 150, 30 and 60 TCR-sequenced participants, respectively, were included in these subgroups. Results the study describes overall, beyond this receptor: The 56-69-year group was small, and its depth increase did not reach significance, likely because of low power. Because no day 14 peak-response samples were available, repertoires were characterized only after the peak T cell response. Reportedly, close to half of the unique spike-specific TCRs recognized epitopes lying outside the regions that are mutated in the B.1.351 and B.1.1.7 variants. Participants were mostly white British, with more females than males. The authors suggested clonal diversity may have been underestimated. Spike-specific TCR breadth and depth rose significantly after two AZD1222 doses compared with day 0 and with MenACWY recipients. Only 5 to 7 AZD1222 recipients were SARS-CoV-2 seropositive at baseline, limiting conclusions about previously exposed vaccinees. The vaccine-associated CD4 TCRs covered the entire spike protein, and the dominant responses fell in regions 160-218 and 743-854.

The intended sense of this specimen's time point label: baseline before first vaccination. In the paper's terms, the treatment or condition label means: meningococcal conjugate vaccine given as trial control. Samples from vaccinated people were obtained from the UK trials COV001 and COV002, which included a single-blind randomized controlled phase 2/3 trial of AZD1222 (ChAdOx1 nCoV-19) in healthy adults. Trial participant PBMC samples were collected at day 0 and day 28 after the second dose for TCRbeta chain sequencing. The germline V gene (reference sequence) yields LGHDT for CDR1 and YNNKEL for CDR2. The V and J ends are trimmed by 6 bases and 5 bases, leaving 11 bases between them. The CDR3 starts with the cysteine, ends with the phenylalanine, and has 13 residues. Solely the CDR3 DNA is kept, with 39 bases framed from the first base. The CDR3 regions of human TCRbeta chains were analyzed by immunosequencing. As for the authors' bioinformatics: TCRs in the repertoires were compared against a reference library of SARS-CoV-2-specific TCRs that had been generated with the MIRA antigen-specificity platform. Breadth meant the fraction of unique TCRs that were SARS-CoV-2-associated, whereas depth meant the fraction of total T cells that were SARS-CoV-2-associated. Using the MIRA data, each spike-specific TCR was assigned both to the spike region to which the TCR was reactive and to a CD4 or CD8 class. Log10-transformed breadth and depth values were compared by one-way ANOVA with Sidak's multiple comparisons tests. TCRdb carries this immuneACCESS record with in-frame sequences only. Its versions omit some clonotypes, under half of them owing to an unresolved V gene in the studies checked, with the rest unexplained. The V and J calls and clone size come from that table; D and trimming were worked out from the DNA. For this sample the table gives around 160,000 clones, of which 80% to 85% were detected only once. Less than 5% of the sample rests with the top ten.

Turning to this clone: The antigen it binds to is not known. Per-base quality was not reported, and no clone a single base away is much larger than it.

The material was peripheral blood, obtained on day 0 of MenACWY control vaccination. The rearrangement combines TRBV3-1 (or the pseudogene TRBV3-2) with TRBJ1-5; the D gene is perhaps TRBD1, on 5 matching bases. The sequence derives from an adult in good health. The CDR3 protein sequence reads: CASSLGADQPQHF. The DNA sequence is TGTGCCAGCAGTCTCGGGGCGGATCAGCCCCAGCATTTT.